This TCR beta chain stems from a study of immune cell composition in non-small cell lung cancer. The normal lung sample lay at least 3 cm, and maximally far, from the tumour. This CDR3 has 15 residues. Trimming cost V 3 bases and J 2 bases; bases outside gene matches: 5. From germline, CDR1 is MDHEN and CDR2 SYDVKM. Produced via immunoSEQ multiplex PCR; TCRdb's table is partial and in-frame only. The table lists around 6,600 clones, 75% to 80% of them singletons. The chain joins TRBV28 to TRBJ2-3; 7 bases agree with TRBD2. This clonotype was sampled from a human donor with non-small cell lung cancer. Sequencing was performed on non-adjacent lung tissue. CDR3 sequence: CASSFWGGVTDTQYF. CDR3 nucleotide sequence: TGTGCCAGCAGTTTTTGGGGGGGAGTCACAGATACGCAGTATTTT.